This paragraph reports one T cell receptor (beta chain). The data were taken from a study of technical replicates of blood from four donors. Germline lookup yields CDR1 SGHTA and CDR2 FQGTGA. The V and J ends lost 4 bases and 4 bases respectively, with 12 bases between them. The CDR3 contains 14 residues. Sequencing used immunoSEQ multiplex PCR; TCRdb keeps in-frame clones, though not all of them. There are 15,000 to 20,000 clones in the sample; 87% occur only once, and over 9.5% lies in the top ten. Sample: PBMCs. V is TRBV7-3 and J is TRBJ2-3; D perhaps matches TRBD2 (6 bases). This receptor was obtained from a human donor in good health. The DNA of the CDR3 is TGTGCCAGCAGCTCTGAGCGGGCGGCAGATACGCAGTATTTT. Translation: CASSSERAADTQYF.